The entry below gives a single T cell receptor beta chain sequence along with its context. The antigen this receptor binds is unknown. No qualities accompany the bases; no much larger clone lies one base away. The data were obtained in a study of OX40 agonist ivuxolimab in advanced cancers. Study-wide context: Ivuxolimab was an agonistic, fully human IgG2 monoclonal antibody directed against OX40 (CD134), a costimulatory receptor. Intravenous ivuxolimab was administered to patients every 2 weeks at six dose levels: 0.01, 0.1, 0.3, 1.5, 3 and 10 mg/kg. Of the approximately 54 dose-escalation patients, hepatocellular carcinoma was present in 19, melanoma in roughly 15, renal cell carcinoma in 9 and head and neck cancer in 9. The dose-escalation cohort was about 83% male with a mean age of approximately 60 years, ranging from about 23 to 85. Prior anti-PD-1, anti-PD-L1 or anti-CTLA-4 therapy was permitted, and checkpoint inhibitors had been received by roughly 40% of dose-escalation patients. Partial responses occurred in three dose-escalation patients: two with cutaneous melanoma and one with hepatocellular carcinoma. The point of sequencing TCRbeta in the periphery was to test whether ivuxolimab changed TCR sequence diversity and drove clonal T-cell expansion. The paper reports the monotherapy dose-escalation portion (N of about 50 patients) of the phase I ivuxolimab trial. Paper-wide results and their limitations: Low levels of normalized T-cell clonal expansion were also shown by some nonresponding patients. Clonal expansion of both CD4+ and CD8+ blood T cells was observed from baseline to week 6 at doses 0.1 to 3.0 mg/kg. In partial responders in the 0.1-3.0 mg/kg groups, normalized peripheral clonal expansion was found to be among the lowest, especially among CD8+ T cells. Antigen specificity was not determined for the clonally expanded peripheral T cells. After ivuxolimab, more expanded clones were found on average in CD8+ T cells than in CD4+ T cells.

Patients with a history of autoimmune disease or receiving systemic immunosuppression were excluded from the trial. Peripheral blood for TCR sequencing was collected from all dose cohorts at baseline, on cycle 4 day 1, and on cycle 7 day 1. The samples were drawn from a first-in-human, open-label, multicenter phase I dose-escalation trial of ivuxolimab. Adults with locally advanced or metastatic head and neck squamous cell, hepatocellular, melanoma or renal cell carcinoma were enrolled in the trial. Before TCR sequencing, CD4+ T cells and CD8+ T cells from peripheral blood were sorted into separate populations. CDR1 and CDR2 (MGHRA, YSYEKL) derive from the germline V gene. A distance of 8 bases separates the germline ends of V and J, which lose 1 base and 2 bases respectively. From the cysteine up to the phenylalanine, the CDR3 has a length of 14 residues. The entry retains the CDR3 DNA only, 42 bases that are in frame from base 1.

Genomic DNA was extracted from sorted cells for sequencing of the TCRbeta CDR3 region. TCRbeta CDR3 regions were sequenced using the immunoSEQ Assay. The source is immuneACCESS, and TCRdb retained only in-frame sequences with V and J called. Part of the clones is not carried over; for the studies checked, unresolved V genes explain less than half of this, and the remainder is unexplained. Within this sample are some 50,000 clones, with approximately 86% of them counted one time only. The top ten clones comprise approximately 3.1% of the sample. The starting material was CD4+ or CD8+ T cells sorted from blood, obtained in a trial of the OX40 agonist ivuxolimab. This chain is built from TRBV4-1 and TRBJ1-1; confidence is insufficient to name the D gene. This clonotype was obtained from an adult with an advanced solid tumor such as melanoma, head and neck, liver or kidney cancer. CDR3 sequence: CASSQGDYNTEAFF. The nucleotides read TGCGCCAGCAGCCAAGGGGATTACAACACTGAAGCTTTCTTT.